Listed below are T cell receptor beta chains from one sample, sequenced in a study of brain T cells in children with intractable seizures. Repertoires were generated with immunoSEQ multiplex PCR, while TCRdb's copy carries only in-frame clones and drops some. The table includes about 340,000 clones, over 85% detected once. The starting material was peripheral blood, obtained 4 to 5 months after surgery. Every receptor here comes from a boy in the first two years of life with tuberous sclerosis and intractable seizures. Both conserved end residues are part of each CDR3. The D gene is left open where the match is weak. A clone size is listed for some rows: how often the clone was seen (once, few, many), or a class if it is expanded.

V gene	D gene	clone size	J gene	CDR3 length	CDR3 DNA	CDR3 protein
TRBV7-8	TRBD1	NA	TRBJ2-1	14	TGTGCCAGCAGCTTATTTACAGGGGCGAATGAGCAGTTCTTC	CASSLFTGANEQFF
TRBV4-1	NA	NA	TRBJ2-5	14	TGCGCCAGCAGCCATTGGTCGGGATCCGAGACCCAGTACTTC	CASSHWSGSETQYF
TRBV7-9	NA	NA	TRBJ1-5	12	TGTGCCAGCAGCTGGGAGGGACAGCCCCAGCATTTT	CASSWEGQPQHF
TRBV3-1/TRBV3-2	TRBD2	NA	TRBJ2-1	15	TGTGCCAGCAGCACTAGCGGGAGTGCCTACAATGAGCAGTTCTTC	CASSTSGSAYNEQFF
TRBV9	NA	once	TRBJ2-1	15	TGTGCCAGCAGCGTAGATGGATTTTCCTACAATGAGCAGTTCTTC	CASSVDGFSYNEQFF
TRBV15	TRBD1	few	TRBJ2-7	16	TGTGCCACCAGCAGAGACGGTAACAGGGGTTCCTACGAGCAGTACTTC	CATSRDGNRGSYEQYF
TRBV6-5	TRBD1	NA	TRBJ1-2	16	TGTGCCAGCAGTTACTCGTTAGACGGACAGGGGTATGGCTACACCTTC	CASSYSLDGQGYGYTF
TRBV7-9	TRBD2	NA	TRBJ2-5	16	TGTGCCAGCAGCTTATCCTGGTGGGAGGGGCAAGAGACCCAGTACTTC	CASSLSWWEGQETQYF
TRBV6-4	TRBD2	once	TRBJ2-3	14	TGTGCCAGCAGTCTAGCGGGAGGGGCAGATACGCAGTATTTT	CASSLAGGADTQYF
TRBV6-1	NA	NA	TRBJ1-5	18	TGTGCCAGCAGTGAGATCGCGGTGCAGATCTATAGCAATCAGCCCCAGCATTTT	CASSEIAVQIYSNQPQHF
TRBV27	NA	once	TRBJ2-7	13	TGTGCCAGCAGTTTGGGGGGCACCTACGAGCAGTACTTC	CASSLGGTYEQYF
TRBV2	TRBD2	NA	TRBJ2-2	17	TGTGCCAGCAGTGAAGTCTGGCTAGCGGGGGGCACCGGGGAGCTGTTTTTT	CASSEVWLAGGTGELFF
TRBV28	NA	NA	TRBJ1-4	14	TGTGCCAGCAGCCTTCTCCGGCAGGTTGGAAAACTGTTTTTT	CASSLLRQVGKLFF
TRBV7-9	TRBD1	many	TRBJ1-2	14	TGTGCCAGCAGCTCTGGACAGGGGGCGTGGGGCTACACCTTC	CASSSGQGAWGYTF
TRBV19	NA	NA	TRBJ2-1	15	TGTGCCAGTAGTAGGGCACCTATCTCCTACAATGAGCAGTTCTTC	CASSRAPISYNEQFF
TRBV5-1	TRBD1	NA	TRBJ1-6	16	TGCGCCAGCAGCTTGGACATCGGACAGGATAATTCACCCCTCCACTTT	CASSLDIGQDNSPLHF
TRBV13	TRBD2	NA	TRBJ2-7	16	TGTGCCAGCAGCCTCCGGACTAGCGGGCCTACCTACGAGCAGTACTTC	CASSLRTSGPTYEQYF
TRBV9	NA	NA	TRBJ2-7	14	TGTGCCAGCAGCGTAGGTGCAGACTCCTACGAGCAGTACTTC	CASSVGADSYEQYF
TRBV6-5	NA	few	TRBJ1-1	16	TGTGCCAGCAGTTACTCGGCGGGAGGGAGTGACACTGAAGCTTTCTTT	CASSYSAGGSDTEAFF
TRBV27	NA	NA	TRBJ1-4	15	TGTGCCAGCAGTGTGACCAGCTTGGCTAATGAAAAACTGTTTTTT	CASSVTSLANEKLFF
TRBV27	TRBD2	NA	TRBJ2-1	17	TGTGCCAGCAGTTCCCCCTTTTTTACAGCGGGGAACAATGAGCAGTTCTTC	CASSSPFFTAGNNEQFF
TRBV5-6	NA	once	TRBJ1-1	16	TGTGCCAGCAGCCCGGCGGGACGCCCGGCAGTTTTGGGGGCTTTCTTT	CASSPAGRPAVLGAFF
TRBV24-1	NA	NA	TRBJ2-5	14	TGTGCCACCAGTGCCCCGGGACTCCAAGAGACCCAGTACTTC	CATSAPGLQETQYF
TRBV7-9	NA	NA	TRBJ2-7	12	TGTGCCAGCAGCTTATCCCTGGACGAGCAGTACTTC	CASSLSLDEQYF
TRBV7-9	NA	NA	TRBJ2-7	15	TGTGCCAGCAGCCCGCCCGCGGCCGGCTCCTACGAGCAGTACTTC	CASSPPAAGSYEQYF
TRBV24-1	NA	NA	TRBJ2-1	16	TGTGCCACCAGTGACGAAGCTAGCGCAGATTACAATGAGCAGTTCTTC	CATSDEASADYNEQFF
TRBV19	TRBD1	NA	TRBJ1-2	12	TGTGCCACTCGGACAGGGACCTATGGCTACACCTTC	CATRTGTYGYTF
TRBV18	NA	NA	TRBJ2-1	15	TGTGCCAGCGTCACCAATAGCGCTTCCTACAATGAGCAGTTCTTC	CASVTNSASYNEQFF
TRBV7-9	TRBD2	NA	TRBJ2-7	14	TGTGCCAGCAGCCCCCGGACTAGCGGGAGGGAGCAGTACTTC	CASSPRTSGREQYF
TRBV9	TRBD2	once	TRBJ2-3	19	TGTGCCAGCAGCGTAGAAGGGACTAGCGGGATCCAAATCCGAGATACGCAGTATTTT	CASSVEGTSGIQIRDTQYF
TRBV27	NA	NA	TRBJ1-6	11	TGTGGGGTGGGTTGGGATTCACCCCTCCACTTT	CGVGWDSPLHF
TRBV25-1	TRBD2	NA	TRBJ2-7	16	TGTGCCACCGGTCCTTCTAGCGGGAGGTCGTACTACGAGCAGTACTTC	CATGPSSGRSYYEQYF
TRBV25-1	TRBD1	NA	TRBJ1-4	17	TGTGCCAGCAGTGAATGGGACAGTTGGTCGGCTAATGAAAAACTGTTTTTT	CASSEWDSWSANEKLFF
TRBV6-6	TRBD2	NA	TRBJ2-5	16	TGTGCCAGCAGTTACCCTCTAGCGGGGGGCGGGGAGACCCAGTACTTC	CASSYPLAGGGETQYF
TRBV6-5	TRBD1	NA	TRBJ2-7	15	TGTGCCAGCAGTAGGACCGGGACAGGACCCTACGAGCAGTACTTC	CASSRTGTGPYEQYF
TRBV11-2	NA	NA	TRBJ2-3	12	TGTGCCAGCAGCTTAGGGGGAAATACGCAGTATTTT	CASSLGGNTQYF
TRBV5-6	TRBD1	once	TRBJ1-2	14	TGTGCCAGCAGCTTTGGGGTGACAGGGTATGGCTACACCTTC	CASSFGVTGYGYTF
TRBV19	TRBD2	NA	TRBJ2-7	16	TGTGCCAGTAGTATGAAACTAGCGGGAGTACACTACGAGCAGTACTTC	CASSMKLAGVHYEQYF
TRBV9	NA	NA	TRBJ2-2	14	TGTGCCAGCAGCGTAGACGTAGTCGCCGGGGAGCTGTTTTTT	CASSVDVVAGELFF
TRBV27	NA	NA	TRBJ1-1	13	TGTGCCAGCAAGAGGACCCTGAACACTGAAGCTTTCTTT	CASKRTLNTEAFF
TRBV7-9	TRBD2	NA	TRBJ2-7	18	TGTGCCAGCAGCCGTAACCCCTTACTAGCGGGAGCGTCCCACGAGCAGTACTTC	CASSRNPLLAGASHEQYF
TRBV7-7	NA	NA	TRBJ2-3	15	TGTGCTAGCAGCTTAATGGCGGGTAGCACAGATACGCAGTATTTT	CASSLMAGSTDTQYF
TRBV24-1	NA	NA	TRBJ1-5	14	TGTGCCACCAGTGATTTGCAGAGCAATCAGCCCCAGCATTTT	CATSDLQSNQPQHF
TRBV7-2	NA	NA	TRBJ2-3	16	TGTGCCAGCAGCTCTATTGAGTTCTGGGGCACAGATACGCAGTATTTT	CASSSIEFWGTDTQYF
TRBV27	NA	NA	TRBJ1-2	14	TGTGCCAGCAGTGTAACACAGGGAGGGTATGGCTACACCTTC	CASSVTQGGYGYTF
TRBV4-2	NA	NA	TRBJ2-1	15	TGTGCCAGCAGCCAAACCGGGACCCGAGAAGGCGAGCAGTTCTTC	CASSQTGTREGEQFF
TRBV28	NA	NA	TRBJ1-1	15	TGTGCCAGCAGTTTGTCTGGCTACATGAACACTGAAGCTTTCTTT	CASSLSGYMNTEAFF
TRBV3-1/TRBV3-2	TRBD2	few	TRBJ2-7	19	TGTGCCAGCAGCCAAGACCCCCGACTAGCAGGCCGACTGAGCTACGAGCAGTACTTC	CASSQDPRLAGRLSYEQYF
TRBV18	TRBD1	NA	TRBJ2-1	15	TGTGCCAGCTCACCAAGGGACAGGGGGTACAGCGAGCAGTTCTTC	CASSPRDRGYSEQFF
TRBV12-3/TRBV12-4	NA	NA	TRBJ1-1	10	TGTGCCAGCAGCTCAGGGTCTGCTTTCTTT	CASSSGSAFF
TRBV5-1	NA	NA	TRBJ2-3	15	TGCGCCAGCAGCTTATCATACCCTAGCACAGATACGCAGTATTTT	CASSLSYPSTDTQYF
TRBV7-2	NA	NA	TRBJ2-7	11	TGTGCCAGCAGCCTATGGGGGGAGCGGTACTTC	CASSLWGERYF
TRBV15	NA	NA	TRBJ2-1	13	TGTGCCACCGTAGAGGACTATCCCGATGAGCAGTTCTTC	CATVEDYPDEQFF
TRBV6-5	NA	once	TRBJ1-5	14	TGTGCCAGCAGTCCTCGGACCGAGTATCAGCCCCAGCATTTT	CASSPRTEYQPQHF
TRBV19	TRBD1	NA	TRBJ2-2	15	TGTGCCAGTAGTATAAACACAGGGGACACCGGGGAGCTGTTTTTT	CASSINTGDTGELFF